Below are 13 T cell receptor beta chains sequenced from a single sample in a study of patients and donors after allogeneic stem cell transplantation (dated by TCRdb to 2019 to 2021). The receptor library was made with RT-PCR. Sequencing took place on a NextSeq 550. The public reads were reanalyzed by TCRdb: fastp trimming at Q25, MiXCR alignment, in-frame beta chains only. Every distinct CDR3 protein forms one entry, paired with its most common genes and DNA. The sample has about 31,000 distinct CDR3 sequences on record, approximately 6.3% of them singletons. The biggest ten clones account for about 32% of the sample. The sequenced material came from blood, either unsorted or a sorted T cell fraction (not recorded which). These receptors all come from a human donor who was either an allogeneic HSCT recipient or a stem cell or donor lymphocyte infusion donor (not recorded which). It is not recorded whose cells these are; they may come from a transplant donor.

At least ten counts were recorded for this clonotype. The CDR3 bases are TGCGCCAGCAGCTTACGGGCGCGCCTGGTCAATCAGCCCCAGCATTTT. Its translation is CASSLRARLVNQPQHF. This chain links TRBV5-1 with TRBJ1-5; unclear D gene. The V end lost 2 bases, the J end lost 3 bases, and 15 bases lay between the germline ends. This CDR3 spans 16 amino acids. CDR1 is SGHRS, CDR2 YFSETQ, per germline.

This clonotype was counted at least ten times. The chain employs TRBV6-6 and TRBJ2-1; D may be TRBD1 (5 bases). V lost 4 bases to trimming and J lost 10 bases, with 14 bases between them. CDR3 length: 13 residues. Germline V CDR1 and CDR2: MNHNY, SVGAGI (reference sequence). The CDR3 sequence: CASSWQGAYEQFF. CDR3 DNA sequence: TGTGCCAGCAGTTGGCAGGGTGCGTACGAGCAGTTCTTC.

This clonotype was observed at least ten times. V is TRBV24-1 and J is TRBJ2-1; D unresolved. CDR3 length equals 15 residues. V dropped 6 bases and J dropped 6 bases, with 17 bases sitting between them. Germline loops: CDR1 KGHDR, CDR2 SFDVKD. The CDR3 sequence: CATSQTGWRINEQFF. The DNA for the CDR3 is TGTGCCACCAGTCAAACTGGGTGGCGGATCAATGAGCAGTTCTTC.

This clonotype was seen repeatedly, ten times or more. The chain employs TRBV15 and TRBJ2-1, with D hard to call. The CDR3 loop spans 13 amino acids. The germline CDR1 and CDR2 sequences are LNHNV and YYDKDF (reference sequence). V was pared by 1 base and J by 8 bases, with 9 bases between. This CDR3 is CATSRVVWHEQFF. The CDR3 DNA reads TGTGCCACCAGCAGAGTGGTGTGGCATGAGCAGTTCTTC.

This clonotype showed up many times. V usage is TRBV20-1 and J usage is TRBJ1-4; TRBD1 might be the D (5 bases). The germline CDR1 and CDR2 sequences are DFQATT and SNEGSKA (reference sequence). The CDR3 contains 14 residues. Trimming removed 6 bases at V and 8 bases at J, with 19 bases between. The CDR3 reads CSADPGHLGEKLFF. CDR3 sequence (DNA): TGCAGTGCAGATCCAGGACACTTGGGGGAAAAACTGTTTTTT.

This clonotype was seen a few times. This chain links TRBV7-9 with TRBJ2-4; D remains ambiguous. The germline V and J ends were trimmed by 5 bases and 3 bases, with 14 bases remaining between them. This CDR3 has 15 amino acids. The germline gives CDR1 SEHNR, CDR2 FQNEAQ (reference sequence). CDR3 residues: CASSPVDGGKNIQYF. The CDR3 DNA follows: TGTGCCAGCAGCCCTGTCGACGGCGGCAAAAACATTCAGTACTTC.

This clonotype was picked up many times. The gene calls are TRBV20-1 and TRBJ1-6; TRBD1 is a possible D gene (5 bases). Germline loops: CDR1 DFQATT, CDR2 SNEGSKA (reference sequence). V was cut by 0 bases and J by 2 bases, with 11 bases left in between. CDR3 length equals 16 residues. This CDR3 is CSARDGRGAYNSPLHF. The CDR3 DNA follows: TGCAGTGCTAGAGATGGACGAGGGGCCTATAATTCACCCCTCCACTTT.

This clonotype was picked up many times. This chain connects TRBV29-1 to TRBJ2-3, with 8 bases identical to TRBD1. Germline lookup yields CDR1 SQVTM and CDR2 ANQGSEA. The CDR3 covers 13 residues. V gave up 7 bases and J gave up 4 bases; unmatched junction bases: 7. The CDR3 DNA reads TGCAGCGAACAGGGGGACGTGGCAGATACGCAGTATTTT. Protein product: CSEQGDVADTQYF.

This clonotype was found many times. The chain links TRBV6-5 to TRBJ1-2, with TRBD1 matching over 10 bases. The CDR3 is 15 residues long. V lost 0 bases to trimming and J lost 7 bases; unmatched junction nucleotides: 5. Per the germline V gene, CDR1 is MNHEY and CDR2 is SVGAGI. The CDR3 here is CASSYSGTGDFGYTF. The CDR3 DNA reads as TGTGCCAGCAGTTACTCCGGGACAGGGGATTTTGGCTACACCTTC.

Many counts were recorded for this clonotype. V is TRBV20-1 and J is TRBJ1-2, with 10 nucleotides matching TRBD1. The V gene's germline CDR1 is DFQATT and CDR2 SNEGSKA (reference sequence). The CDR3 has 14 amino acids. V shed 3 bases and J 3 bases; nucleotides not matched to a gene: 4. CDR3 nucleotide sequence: TGCAGTGCTAGGGGGACAGGGGAGGACTATGGCTACACCTTC. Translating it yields CSARGTGEDYGYTF.

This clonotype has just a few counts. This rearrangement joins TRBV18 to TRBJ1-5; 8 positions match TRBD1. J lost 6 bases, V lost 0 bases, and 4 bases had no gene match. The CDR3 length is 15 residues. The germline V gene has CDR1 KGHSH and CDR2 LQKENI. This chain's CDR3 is CASSPPPGGTQPQHF. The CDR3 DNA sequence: TGTGCCAGCTCACCACCACCAGGGGGCACTCAGCCCCAGCATTTT.

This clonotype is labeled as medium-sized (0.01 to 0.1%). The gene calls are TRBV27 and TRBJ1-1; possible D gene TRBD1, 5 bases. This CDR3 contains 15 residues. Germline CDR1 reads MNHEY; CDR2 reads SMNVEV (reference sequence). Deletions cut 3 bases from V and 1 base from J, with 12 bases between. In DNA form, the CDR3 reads TGTGCCAGCAGTTTTCTCCCCAGGGCGAACACTGAAGCTTTCTTT. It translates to CASSFLPRANTEAFF.

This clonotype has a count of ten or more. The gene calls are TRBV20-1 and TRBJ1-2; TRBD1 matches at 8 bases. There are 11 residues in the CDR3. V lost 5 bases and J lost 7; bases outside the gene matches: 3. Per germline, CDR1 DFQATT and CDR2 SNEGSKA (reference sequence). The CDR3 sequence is CSASGQAGYTF. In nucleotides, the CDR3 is TGCAGTGCTTCGGGACAGGCTGGCTACACCTTC.